Each of the 2 T cell receptor beta chains below was sequenced from the same sample in a study of blood T cell repertoires in COVID-19. The method was immunoSEQ multiplex PCR; TCRdb's version includes in-frame clones alone and lacks a portion of them. Here the sample spans around 160,000 clones, 80% to 90% being singletons. Sequenced sample: peripheral blood. These receptors came from a human donor in a cohort sampled during active COVID-19.

The chain joins TRBV6-6 to TRBJ2-2; 11 bases agree with TRBD2. Germline V gives CDR1 MNHNY, CDR2 SVGAGI (reference sequence). Losses at the gene ends were 5 bases for V and 5 bases for J; bases not matched to a gene: 10. The CDR3 totals 17 residues. The CDR3 here is CASSRYSGGAGTGELFF. In DNA form, the CDR3 reads TGTGCCAGCAGTCGTTATAGCGGGGGGGCAGGTACCGGGGAGCTGTTTTTT.

This clone was counted only a few times. The chain uses TRBV5-1 and TRBJ2-7; 7 nucleotides line up with TRBD2. The length of the CDR3 is 15 residues. The V gene end was trimmed by 4 bases and the J gene end by 3 bases; junction bases not matched to a gene: 10. Per the germline V gene, CDR1 is SGHRS and CDR2 is YFSETQ. CDR3 in DNA: TGCGCCAGCAGCAGCGGGACCTCTGGGGTCTACGAGCAGTACTTC. Its protein is CASSSGTSGVYEQYF.